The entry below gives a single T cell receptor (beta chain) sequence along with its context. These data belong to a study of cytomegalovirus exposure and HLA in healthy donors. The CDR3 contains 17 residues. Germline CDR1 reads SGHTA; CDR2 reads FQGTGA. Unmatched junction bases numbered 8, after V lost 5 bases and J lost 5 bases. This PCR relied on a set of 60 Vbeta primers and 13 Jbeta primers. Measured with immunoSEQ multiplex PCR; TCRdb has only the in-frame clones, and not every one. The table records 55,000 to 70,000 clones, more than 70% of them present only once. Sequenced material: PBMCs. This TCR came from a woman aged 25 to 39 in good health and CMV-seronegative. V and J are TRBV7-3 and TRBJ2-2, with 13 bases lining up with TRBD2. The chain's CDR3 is CASSHTSGRVITGELFF. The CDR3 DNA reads TGTGCCAGCAGCCATACTAGCGGGAGGGTTATTACCGGGGAGCTGTTTTTT.